A selection of T cell receptor beta chains follows, all from one sample in a study of blood T cell repertoires in COVID-19. The protocol was immunoSEQ multiplex PCR, while the TCRdb copy is restricted to in-frame clones and leaves out a portion. The sample has roughly 120,000 clones; around 89% are singletons. The sample was peripheral blood. Receptor source: a human donor in a cohort sampled during active COVID-19. The CDR3 runs from the conserved cysteine through the conserved F or W. A D gene is named only where the DNA matches it firmly. Rows give clone size only sometimes, using once, few, many, or a class for an expanded clone.

j_call d_call clone_size v_call cdr3_nt cdr3_aa
TRBJ2-7 TRBD2 . TRBV11-2 TGTGCCAGCAGACAACAAAGCGGGGGGATATCCTACGAGCAGTACTTC CASRQQSGGISYEQYF
TRBJ2-5 . . TRBV5-6 TGTGCCAGCAGCTTGGAGGGGGAGGGCGAGACCCAGTACTTC CASSLEGEGETQYF
TRBJ1-4 . . TRBV5-1 TGCGCCAGCAGCTTGGGCAGGGGTCTAACTAATGAAAAACTGTTTTTT CASSLGRGLTNEKLFF
TRBJ2-7 TRBD2 . TRBV6-5 TGTGCCAGCAGCCTCGGACTAGCGGGGACCTACGAGCAGTACTTC CASSLGLAGTYEQYF
TRBJ2-7 TRBD2 . TRBV6-2/TRBV6-3 TGTGCCAGCAGTTACTCGATAATAGCGGGAGCCCACCAATCTAGCTCCTACGAGCAGTACTTC CASSYSIIAGAHQSSSYEQYF
TRBJ2-5 TRBD2 . TRBV7-8 TGTGCCAGCAGCCTATTAGCGGGAGAAAGAGAGACCCAGTACTTC CASSLLAGERETQYF
TRBJ1-4 . . TRBV5-5 TGTGCCAGCAGCCCACTCGGGGGGCAAGTGGATGAAAAACTGTTTTTT CASSPLGGQVDEKLFF
TRBJ2-3 TRBD2 . TRBV4-1 TGCGCCAGCAAAGGCAGCGGGAGGGCCACAGATACGCAGTATTTT CASKGSGRATDTQYF
TRBJ2-5 . few TRBV19 TGTGCCAGTAGTACAGGGAAAGGGGGAGAGACCCAGTACTTC CASSTGKGGETQYF
TRBJ1-2 TRBD1 . TRBV28 TGTGCCAGCAGTCCCCCGCCCGGGACAGGGGGGAACTATGGCTACACCTTC CASSPPPGTGGNYGYTF
TRBJ2-5 TRBD2 . TRBV24-1 TGTGCCACCAGTGGTCCTAACGCATTAGCGGGAGAACTAGGAGAGACCCAGTACTTC CATSGPNALAGELGETQYF
TRBJ1-6 TRBD1 . TRBV11-1 TGTGCCAGCAGCCTAACAGGGGATCCCCGTTCACCCCTCCACTTT CASSLTGDPRSPLHF
TRBJ1-1 . . TRBV6-6 TGTGCCAGCATCGACCGGACAGAGAACACTGAAGCTTTCTTT CASIDRTENTEAFF
TRBJ1-1 . few TRBV27 TGTGCCAGCAGGGGCCGACAGGTGGTTGGGACTGAAGCTTTCTTT CASRGRQVVGTEAFF
TRBJ2-7 TRBD1 . TRBV5-1 TGCGCCAGCAGCTTGGGGGGACAGCGCCTATCGGGCGAGCAGTACTTC CASSLGGQRLSGEQYF
TRBJ1-5 . . TRBV7-9 TGTGCCAGCAGCTTCGGGGAGAAACAGCCCCAGCATTTT CASSFGEKQPQHF
TRBJ2-5 . . TRBV5-1 TGCGCCAGCAGCGAGCCAATAGAGACCCAGTACTTC CASSEPIETQYF
TRBJ2-3 TRBD2 . TRBV18 TGTGCCAGCTCACCAGTCATCCAGCGGGGTGGCACAGATACGCAGTATTTT CASSPVIQRGGTDTQYF
TRBJ2-2 . . TRBV5-1 TGCGCCAGCAGCTTGCGGGGGGCAGGAACCGGGGAGCTGTTTTTT CASSLRGAGTGELFF
TRBJ2-2 . . TRBV7-2 TGTGCCAGCAGCTCCGGACAGTACATCGGGGAGCTGTTTTTT CASSSGQYIGELFF
TRBJ1-2 . . TRBV7-2 TGTGCCAGCAGCCCAGTGGGCAGACCCTACACCTTC CASSPVGRPYTF
TRBJ1-5 TRBD1 many TRBV6-5 TGTGCCAGCAGTTCTTTAGGGGGCGGATTCCCTCAGCCCCAGCATTTT CASSSLGGGFPQPQHF
TRBJ2-1 TRBD2 . TRBV12-5 TGTGCTAGTGGTTTGGGGACTAGCGGGCTCGCTGAGCAGTTCTTC CASGLGTSGLAEQFF
TRBJ1-1 TRBD1 . TRBV19 TGTGCCAGTAGTATAAGGGGGACAGGGGGCCTCAGGACTGAAGCTTTCTTT CASSIRGTGGLRTEAFF
TRBJ2-7 . . TRBV2 TGTGCCAGCAGGAGCTCCTACGAGCAGTACTTC CASRSSYEQYF
TRBJ1-1 . . TRBV7-9 TGTGCCAGCAGCTCCACAAGGAACACTGAAGCTTTCTTT CASSSTRNTEAFF
TRBJ2-1 TRBD1 . TRBV24-1 TGTGCCACCAGTGAGGCCGGACAGGGCGGGCAGTTCTTC CATSEAGQGGQFF
TRBJ2-3 TRBD2 . TRBV12-3/TRBV12-4 TGTGCCAGCAGTACGGGGGGTGGGGTTACGCAGTATTTT CASSTGGGVTQYF
TRBJ1-2 . once TRBV29-1 TGCAGCGTTGATGGCTCTACCCAGGGAATAGGTGGCTACACCTTC CSVDGSTQGIGGYTF
TRBJ1-5 . . TRBV19 TGTGCCAGTAGTATCCCCTGGGGAGGGGGCAATCAGCCCCAGCATTTT CASSIPWGGGNQPQHF
TRBJ1-2 . . TRBV6-5 TGTGCCAGCAACAGACTTTCAGGGGAAGGCTACACCTTC CASNRLSGEGYTF
TRBJ2-5 . . TRBV11-3 TGTGCCAGCAGCTTAGGAAGGGGGACCCAGTACTTC CASSLGRGTQYF
TRBJ1-6 TRBD1 . TRBV27 TGTGCCAGCAGTTTTAAACGGACAGGGGATAATTCACCCCTCCACTTT CASSFKRTGDNSPLHF
TRBJ2-5 TRBD2 . TRBV5-4 TGTGCCAGCAGCTTAATGAGCGGGGGGGCTCTAACCGAAGAGACCCAGTACTTC CASSLMSGGALTEETQYF
TRBJ2-2 TRBD1 . TRBV5-4 TGTGCCAGCAGACGCGGTTCCGGGGACAGGGGGAACACCGGGGAGCTGTTTTTT CASRRGSGDRGNTGELFF
TRBJ2-7 . once TRBV7-9 TGTGCCAGCAGCTTCTCGGGGGGCCGGGGTTACTACGAGCAGTACTTC CASSFSGGRGYYEQYF